The 12 T cell receptor beta chains presented below share a single source sample, sequenced in a study of T cells in Graves' hyperthyroidism and ophthalmopathy (dated by TCRdb to between 2017 and 2020). The library was obtained by multiplex PCR. Sequencing instrument: Illumina HiSeq 2000. The TCR beta CDR3 regions were amplified from RNA transcripts. The first round of RT-PCR for the TCR CDR3 was performed with the HTBI primer set and the Qiagen OneStep RT-PCR kit. TCRdb reprocessing: public reads trimmed at Q25 with fastp, clones called with MiXCR, in-frame beta chains kept. Each entry is one CDR3 protein sequence, shown with its most common DNA and genes. In this sample the table shows 45,000 to 75,000 distinct CDR3 sequences, 49% of which occur a single time. The ten top clones hold around 12% of the sample. Sequenced input: blood. These receptors originate from a woman aged 25 to 45 with Graves' ophthalmopathy.

This chain connects TRBV7-8 to TRBJ2-7, with 10 bases aligning to TRBD1. The length of the CDR3 is 14 residues. Germline CDR1 and CDR2: SGHVS and FQNEAQ. V lost 6 bases to trimming and J lost 8 bases; unmatched junction nucleotides: 10. CDR3 loop: CASRITGTGEQQYF. CDR3 sequence (DNA): TGTGCCAGCAGGATCACCGGGACAGGGGAACAGCAGTACTTC.

The chain links TRBV5-6 to TRBJ2-2, with D perhaps matching TRBD1 or TRBD2 (5 bases each). There are 15 residues in the CDR3. Trimming removed 4 bases at V and 5 bases at J, with 15 bases between. The germline V gene has CDR1 SGHDT and CDR2 YYEEEE. Written as DNA, the CDR3 is TGTGCCAGCAGCCGAGGTGGGACGACGACCGGGGAGCTGTTTTTT. Protein: CASSRGGTTTGELFF.

The CDR3 DNA sequence: TGCAGCGTCGCCTTGGGGCAGGCAGCTCAGCCCCAGCATTTT. This codes for CSVALGQAAQPQHF. This chain connects TRBV29-1 to TRBJ1-5; D might be TRBD1 (5 bases). CDR3 length equals 14 residues. Germline V gives CDR1 SQVTM, CDR2 ANQGSEA. Trimming removed 6 bases from V and 6 bases from J, with 18 bases in between. Variable domain in full (rest from reference TRBV29-1 and TRBJ1-5): SAVISQKPSRDICQRGTSLTIQCQVDSQVTMMFWYRQQPGQSLTLIATANQGSEATYESGFVIDKFPISRPNLTFSTLTVSNMSPEDSSIYLCSVALGQAAQPQHFGDGTRLSIL.

This clonotype was observed many times. An end of the junction differs from the germline gene, which may be a read error. The CDR3: CASSVRDTMIF. As DNA, the CDR3 is TGTGCCAGCAGTGTCCGGGACACGATGATCTTT. This chain connects TRBV2 to TRBJ1-1; weak D call: TRBD1 (6 bases). This CDR3 has 11 residues. In germline, CDR1 is SNHLY, CDR2 FYNNEI.

The genes are TRBV20-1 and TRBJ2-3; D remains ambiguous. The CDR3 totals 11 residues. Trimming took off 5 bases at V and 6 bases at J, with 9 bases between the two ends. Germline CDR1 and CDR2: DFQATT and SNEGSKA (reference sequence). CDR3 loop: CSASPHDTQYF. CDR3 DNA: TGCAGTGCTTCCCCCCACGATACGCAGTATTTT.

This clonotype was counted once. The genes are TRBV6-1 and TRBJ1-2; unclear D gene. The CDR3 runs to 17 residues. The germline CDR1 and CDR2 sequences are MNHNS and SASEGT. With 6 bases removed from V and 5 bases from J, the gap between germline ends came to 25 bases. CDR3 amino acids: CASSPLLLPGGGYGYTF. The DNA of the CDR3 is TGTGCCAGCAGCCCACTTTTATTACCCGGCGGAGGATATGGCTACACCTTC.

The chain joins TRBV27 to TRBJ1-6; 9 bases agree with TRBD1. This CDR3 spans 17 amino acids. Germline V CDR1 and CDR2: MNHEY, SMNVEV (reference sequence). V trimming: 5 bases; J trimming: 10 bases; junction bases outside the gene matches: 15. CDR3 residues: CASSPLPGQGLESPLHF. The CDR3 nucleotides read TGTGCCAGCAGTCCCCTACCGGGACAGGGTTTAGAGTCACCCCTCCACTTT.

This rearrangement joins TRBV2 to TRBJ2-7; D may be TRBD2 (5 bases). Germline CDR1 is SNHLY and CDR2 is FYNNEI. The CDR3 runs 14 residues. Trimming stripped 2 bases from V and 2 bases from J, with 10 bases between. The CDR3, as DNA: TGTGCCAGCAGTGAAACCCCGGGAACCTACGAGCAGTACTTC. Amino acid sequence: CASSETPGTYEQYF.

This chain uses TRBV11-1 with TRBJ2-7; TRBD1 matches 7 bases. Germline loops: CDR1 SGHAT, CDR2 FQDESV (reference sequence). This CDR3 is 13 amino acids long. The trim removed 7 bases at V and 2 bases at J, leaving 5 bases unmatched. This CDR3 is CASTHTGAYEQYF. CDR3 DNA sequence: TGTGCCAGCACCCACACAGGGGCCTACGAGCAGTACTTC.

This CDR3 is CASSLFPGGLAGPEANTIYF. The CDR3 region has the DNA TGTGCCAGCAGCTTATTCCCCGGGGGGTTAGCGGGGCCAGAGGCGAACACCATATATTTT. J is TRBJ1-3 and V is TRBV7-3, with a weak D call TRBD1 (5 bases). V shed 2 bases and J shed 7 bases, with 30 bases lying between them. CDR3 length: 20 amino acids. CDR1 is SGHTA, CDR2 FQGTGA, per germline.

V gene TRBV2 combines with J gene TRBJ1-6, with D possibly matching TRBD1 (6 bases). The CDR3 contains 16 residues. Trimming stripped 6 bases from V and 1 base from J, with 13 bases between. Germline-derived CDR1 and CDR2 are SNHLY and FYNNEI. This CDR3 reads CASSYRVRSYNSPLHF. CDR3 in DNA: TGTGCCAGCAGCTACAGGGTAAGGTCCTATAATTCACCCCTCCACTTT.

Concerning this clonotype: Because it lacks the conserved phenylalanine or tryptophan at the end, this CDR3 is likely a read error. This chain links TRBV20-1 with TRBJ1-4; the D gene is possibly TRBD1 (5 bases). The V and J ends lost 1 base and 5 bases respectively, with 11 bases between them. This CDR3 is 14 amino acids long. Germline CDR1 and CDR2: DFQATT and SNEGSKA (reference sequence). The DNA of the CDR3 is TGCAGTGCTAGAGGGGGGAACAGAAATGAAAAACTGTTTTAC. The encoded protein is CSARGGNRNEKLFY.